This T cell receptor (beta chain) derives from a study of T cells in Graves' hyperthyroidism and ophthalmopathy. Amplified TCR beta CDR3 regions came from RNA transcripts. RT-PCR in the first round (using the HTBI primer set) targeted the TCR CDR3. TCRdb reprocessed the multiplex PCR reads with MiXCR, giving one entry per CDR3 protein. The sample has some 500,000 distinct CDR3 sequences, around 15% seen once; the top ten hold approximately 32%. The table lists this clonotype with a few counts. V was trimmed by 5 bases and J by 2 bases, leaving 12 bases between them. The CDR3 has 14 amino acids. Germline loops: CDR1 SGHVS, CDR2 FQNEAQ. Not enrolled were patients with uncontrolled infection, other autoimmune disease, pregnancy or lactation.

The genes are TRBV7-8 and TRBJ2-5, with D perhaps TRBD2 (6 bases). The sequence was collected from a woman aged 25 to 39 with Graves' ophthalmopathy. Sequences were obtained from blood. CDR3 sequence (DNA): TGTGCCAGCAGCCCAATGCGGGGACAAGAGACCCAGTACTTC. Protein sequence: CASSPMRGQETQYF.